Listed below are T cell receptor beta chains from one sample, sequenced in a study of T cell responses to AZD1222 COVID-19 vaccine. Measured with immunoSEQ multiplex PCR; TCRdb has only the in-frame clones, and not every one. The sample has 100,000 to 150,000 clones; roughly 87% are singletons. The source was peripheral blood, collected on day 0 of MenACWY control vaccination. The receptors were sampled from an adult in good health. CDR3s include the opening cysteine and the closing phenylalanine or tryptophan. The order of the fields is CDR3 length, V gene, D gene, J gene, clone size, CDR3 protein, CDR3 DNA. A D gene is named only where the DNA matches it firmly. The listing skips clone size in some rows; elsewhere it reads once, few, many or a size class.

13	TRBV6-6	TRBD1	TRBJ1-2	-	CASKGTGTYGYTF	TGTGCCAGCAAAGGGACAGGGACCTATGGCTACACCTTC
12	TRBV28	-	TRBJ1-6	-	CASSRSNSPPHF	TGTGCCAGCAGCCGGAGTAATTCACCCCCCCACTTT
14	TRBV11-2	-	TRBJ2-1	-	CASSSWQGGNEQFF	TGTGCCAGCAGCAGCTGGCAGGGTGGCAATGAGCAGTTCTTC
15	TRBV11-2	TRBD1	TRBJ2-1	once	CASSRDRGPLNEQFF	TGTGCCAGCAGCCGGGACAGGGGTCCCCTCAATGAGCAGTTCTTC
16	TRBV4-3	-	TRBJ2-6	-	CASSPEGSSGANVLTF	TGCGCCAGCAGCCCCGAGGGGAGCTCTGGGGCCAACGTCCTGACTTTC
15	TRBV7-8	TRBD1	TRBJ2-2	-	CASSLMTGGTGELFF	TGTGCCAGCAGCTTGATGACAGGGGGAACCGGGGAGCTGTTTTTT
13	TRBV25-1	-	TRBJ2-3	-	CASSESMADTQYF	TGTGCCAGCAGTGAATCGATGGCAGATACGCAGTATTTT
17	TRBV9	TRBD2	TRBJ2-2	-	CASSVARTYAGAGELFF	TGTGCCAGCAGCGTAGCTCGTACGTATGCGGGGGCCGGGGAGCTGTTTTTT
13	TRBV6-2/TRBV6-3	-	TRBJ2-7	-	CASSYSVFYEQYF	TGTGCCAGCAGTTACTCGGTTTTCTACGAGCAGTACTTC
14	TRBV18	TRBD1	TRBJ1-2	-	CASSRPGTGGGYTF	TGTGCCAGCTCACGACCCGGGACAGGCGGCGGCTACACCTTC
19	TRBV7-9	-	TRBJ2-6	once	CASSLAGGGSNSGANVLTF	TGTGCCAGCAGCTTAGCGGGGGGTGGTTCCAATTCTGGGGCCAACGTCCTGACTTTC
15	TRBV5-1	TRBD1	TRBJ1-1	-	CASSLEGTGSTEAFF	TGCGCCAGCAGCTTGGAAGGGACAGGGAGCACTGAAGCTTTCTTT
13	TRBV5-1	-	TRBJ1-1	-	CASSPPVGTEAFF	TGCGCCAGCAGCCCCCCGGTGGGGACTGAAGCTTTCTTT
14	TRBV3-1/TRBV3-2	TRBD2	TRBJ2-1	-	CASSQAGGYNEQFF	TGTGCCAGCAGCCAAGCGGGAGGGTACAATGAGCAGTTCTTC
15	TRBV7-2	TRBD1	TRBJ2-1	-	CASSLQGTVNNEQFF	TGTGCCAGCAGCTTACAGGGGACAGTAAACAATGAGCAGTTCTTC
16	TRBV6-1	TRBD1	TRBJ1-4	-	CASSEDGGQGLGKLFF	TGTGCCAGCAGTGAAGATGGGGGACAGGGCTTAGGAAAACTGTTTTTT
16	TRBV7-3	-	TRBJ1-6	-	CASSLLGSQGSSPLHF	TGTGCCAGCAGCTTACTAGGCAGTCAAGGGTCTTCACCCCTCCACTTT
14	TRBV7-2	-	TRBJ1-3	-	CASSLQGGGNTIYF	TGTGCCAGCAGCTTACAGGGTGGCGGAAACACCATATATTTT
14	TRBV6-6	TRBD1	TRBJ1-4	-	CASSKDRVNEKLFF	TGTGCCAGCAGTAAGGACAGGGTGAATGAAAAACTGTTTTTT
18	TRBV11-2	TRBD1	TRBJ2-5	-	CASSLVGRTGPIQETQYF	TGTGCCAGCAGCTTAGTGGGGCGGACAGGGCCGATCCAAGAGACCCAGTACTTC
14	TRBV28	-	TRBJ1-4	-	CASRPGTANEKLFF	TGTGCCAGCAGGCCAGGGACTGCCAATGAAAAACTGTTTTTT
14	TRBV24-1	-	TRBJ2-1	once	CATSDPSTYNEQFF	TGTGCCACCAGTGACCCTAGTACCTACAATGAGCAGTTCTTC
13	TRBV2	-	TRBJ2-3	-	CASRYQGADTQYF	TGTGCCAGCAGGTATCAGGGCGCAGATACGCAGTATTTT
17	TRBV19	TRBD1	TRBJ1-1	-	CASRVRDRGFRNTEAFF	TGTGCCAGTAGGGTCCGGGACAGGGGATTCCGGAACACTGAAGCTTTCTTT
16	TRBV19	-	TRBJ1-3	-	CASSASRTASGNTIYF	TGTGCCAGTAGTGCATCAAGGACTGCCTCTGGAAACACCATATATTTT
14	TRBV3-1/TRBV3-2	-	TRBJ1-2	once	CASSQLQVSDGYTF	TGTGCCAGCAGCCAACTACAGGTTTCAGATGGCTACACCTTC
16	TRBV19	TRBD1	TRBJ1-6	-	CASSVGQGSYNSPLHF	TGTGCCAGTAGTGTGGGACAGGGGTCCTATAATTCACCCCTCCACTTT
16	TRBV5-1	TRBD1	TRBJ1-3	-	CASSSATGASGNTIYF	TGCGCCAGCAGCTCGGCTACAGGGGCCTCTGGAAACACCATATATTTT
15	TRBV2	TRBD2	TRBJ2-5	once	CASTPGLAGGETQYF	TGTGCCAGCACCCCAGGACTAGCGGGAGGAGAGACCCAGTACTTC
14	TRBV3-1/TRBV3-2	-	TRBJ1-4	-	CASSQGQFWEKLFF	TGTGCCAGCAGCCAAGGACAGTTCTGGGAAAAACTGTTTTTT
14	TRBV10-3	-	TRBJ1-2	-	CAISNPTENYGYTF	TGTGCCATCAGTAACCCAACAGAGAACTATGGCTACACCTTC
14	TRBV29-1	-	TRBJ2-7	-	CSAVGAPVSYEQYF	TGCAGCGCAGTCGGAGCGCCAGTCTCCTACGAGCAGTACTTC
13	TRBV15	TRBD1	TRBJ1-1	-	CATSRNRGTEAFF	TGTGCCACCAGCAGAAACAGGGGCACTGAAGCTTTCTTT
14	TRBV7-6	TRBD1	TRBJ1-5	-	CASRATGANQPQHF	TGTGCCAGCAGAGCGACAGGGGCTAATCAGCCCCAGCATTTT
14	TRBV7-9	-	TRBJ2-3	-	CASSLPRAADTQYF	TGTGCCAGCAGCTTACCACGGGCCGCAGATACGCAGTATTTT
16	TRBV7-8	TRBD2	TRBJ2-3	-	CASSLNSGGASDTQYF	TGTGCCAGCAGCTTAAATAGCGGGGGGGCATCAGATACGCAGTATTTT
14	TRBV12-5	-	TRBJ2-1	-	CASGLALARGEQFF	TGTGCTAGTGGTTTGGCCCTGGCGAGGGGTGAGCAGTTCTTC
19	TRBV6-6	TRBD2	TRBJ2-2	-	CASSQKGLAGATNTGELFF	TGTGCCAGCAGTCAAAAGGGACTAGCGGGGGCGACGAACACCGGGGAGCTGTTTTTT
18	TRBV7-9	-	TRBJ2-3	-	CASSQGGRGPSGTDTQYF	TGTGCCAGCAGTCAGGGGGGAAGGGGGCCTTCCGGCACAGATACGCAGTATTTT
14	TRBV6-5	-	TRBJ1-5	-	CASSYEWGDQPQHF	TGTGCCAGCAGTTACGAATGGGGGGACCAGCCCCAGCATTTT
11	TRBV6-5	-	TRBJ1-2	-	CASSTGYGYTF	TGTGCCAGCTCGACTGGCTATGGCTACACCTTC
10	TRBV7-8	TRBD2	TRBJ2-1	-	CASSGLGQFF	TGTGCCAGCAGCGGACTAGGGCAGTTCTTC
14	TRBV5-1	-	TRBJ1-1	-	CASSLHGADTEAFF	TGCGCCAGCAGCTTGCACGGGGCGGACACTGAAGCTTTCTTT
14	TRBV15	-	TRBJ2-5	-	CATSNSGTEETQYF	TGTGCCACTAGCAACAGCGGGACAGAAGAGACCCAGTACTTC